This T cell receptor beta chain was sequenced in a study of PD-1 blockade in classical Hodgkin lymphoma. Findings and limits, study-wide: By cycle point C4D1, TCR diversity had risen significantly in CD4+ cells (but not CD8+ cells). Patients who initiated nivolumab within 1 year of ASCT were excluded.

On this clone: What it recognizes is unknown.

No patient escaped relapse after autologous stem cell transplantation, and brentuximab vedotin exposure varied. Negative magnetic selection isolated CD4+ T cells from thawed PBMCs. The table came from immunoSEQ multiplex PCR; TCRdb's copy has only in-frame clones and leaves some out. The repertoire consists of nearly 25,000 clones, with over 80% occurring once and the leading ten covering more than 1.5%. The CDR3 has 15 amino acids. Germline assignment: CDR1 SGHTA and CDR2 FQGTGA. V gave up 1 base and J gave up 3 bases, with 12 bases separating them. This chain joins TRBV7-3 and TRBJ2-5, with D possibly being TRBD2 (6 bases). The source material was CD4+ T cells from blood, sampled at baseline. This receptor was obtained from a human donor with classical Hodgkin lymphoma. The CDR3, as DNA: TGTGCCAGCAGCTTAAATGGCGGCGGGGAAGAGACCCAGTACTTC. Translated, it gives CASSLNGGGEETQYF.